One and the same sample provided the 30 T cell receptor beta chains below, sequenced in a study of T cells in Graves' hyperthyroidism and ophthalmopathy. TCR beta CDR3 sequences were amplified from RNA transcripts. The primer set for the first-round RT-PCR of the TCR CDR3 was HTBI. TCRdb re-called the multiplex PCR reads through MiXCR, storing one row per CDR3 protein. The table includes about 350,000 distinct CDR3 sequences, around 18% detected once. Material for sequencing was blood. Every receptor here comes from a woman in her thirties or forties with Graves' ophthalmopathy.

This clonotype was counted at least ten times. V usage is TRBV6-1 and J usage is TRBJ1-3; D is perhaps TRBD1 (5 bases). This CDR3 is 16 amino acids long. Germline CDR1 and CDR2: MNHNS and SASEGT. Trimming shortened V by 6 bases and J by 0 bases, and 15 bases separated the two germline ends. CDR3 sequence (DNA): TGTGCCAGCAGCCCCTGGGGCAGCCGCTCTGGAAACACCATATATTTT. Translation gives CASSPWGSRSGNTIYF.

This clonotype was counted many times. This rearrangement joins TRBV6-5 to TRBJ1-5; 10 bases are shared with TRBD1. From germline, CDR1 is MNHEY and CDR2 SVGAGI. The CDR3 is 14 amino acids. Trimming at V came to 2 bases and at J to 6 bases, leaving 1 base not matched to a gene. The CDR3 DNA reads TGTGCCAGCAGTTACGGACAGGGGGGTCAGCCCCAGCATTTT. It is translated as CASSYGQGGQPQHF.

The table lists this clonotype with many counts. V gene TRBV19 combines with J gene TRBJ2-7; TRBD2 aligns across 7 bases. The length of the CDR3 is 14 residues. V shed 5 bases, J shed 5 bases, and the junction held 9 bases outside the gene matches. Germline V lookup: CDR1 LNHDA, CDR2 SQIVND (reference sequence). The CDR3 loop is CASSFESGTHEQYF. Written as DNA, the CDR3 is TGTGCCAGTAGTTTTGAGAGCGGGACCCACGAGCAGTACTTC.

As for this clonotype: At one end the junction does not follow the germline gene, possibly because of a read error. V gene TRBV6-1 combines with J gene TRBJ1-5; D is perhaps TRBD1 (5 bases). CDR3 size: 16 residues. CDR1 MNHNS and CDR2 SASEGT come from the germline V gene. The CDR3 coding sequence is TGTGCCAGCAGGCCGATGAGGGGCGGGCGCAATCAGCCCCAACATTTT. It specifies CASRPMRGGRNQPQHF.

The rearrangement links TRBV7-9 to TRBJ1-1; 7 bases align to TRBD1. The ends lost 5 bases at V and 5 bases at J; junction bases unmatched: 8. The CDR3 length is 14 residues. The germline CDR1 and CDR2 sequences are SEHNR and FQNEAQ (reference sequence). CDR3 nucleotides: TGTGCCAGCAGCGGCCAGACAGGGCTAACTGAAGCTTTCTTT. Its protein product is CASSGQTGLTEAFF.

The rearrangement uses TRBV6-5 and TRBJ1-2; D is undetermined. V was cut by 2 bases and J by 0 bases, with 10 bases left in between. The germline V gene has CDR1 MNHEY and CDR2 SVGAGI. CDR3 length equals 15 residues. The CDR3 region has the DNA TGTGCCAGCAGTTACGGAGGGCCCACTAACTATGGCTACACCTTC. Its translation is CASSYGGPTNYGYTF.

This clonotype was seen many times. V gene TRBV27 combines with J gene TRBJ2-7, with unresolved D. Germline V gene lookup returns CDR1 MNHEY and CDR2 SMNVEV (reference sequence). V was shortened by 2 bases and J by 7 bases, with 15 bases between the two germline ends. The CDR3 length is 14 residues. This CDR3 is CASSLRAELLEQYF. The CDR3 bases are TGTGCCAGCAGTTTAAGGGCAGAGCTGCTGGAGCAGTACTTC.

This clonotype was counted at least ten times. This rearrangement joins TRBV30 to TRBJ1-1; maybe TRBD1 (5 bases). Per germline, CDR1 GTSNPN and CDR2 SVGIG (reference sequence). This CDR3 is built from 15 residues. V dropped 0 bases and J dropped 0 bases, with 11 bases sitting between them. The CDR3 DNA sequence: TGTGCCTGGAGTGTTTGGGGGACCATGAACACTGAAGCTTTCTTT. Protein sequence: CAWSVWGTMNTEAFF.

This clonotype came up many times. This chain connects TRBV7-2 to TRBJ2-2, with D hard to call. V lost 2 bases, J lost 4 bases, and 17 bases lay in between. Per germline, CDR1 SGHTA and CDR2 FQGNSA. CDR3 length: 17 amino acids. CDR3 DNA sequence: TGTGCCAGCAGCTTATCGATTGGTCAGCTCTCCACCGGGGAGCTGTTTTTT. Translating gives CASSLSIGQLSTGELFF.

This sequence joins TRBV11-2 and TRBJ1-2, with D possibly being TRBD1 (6 bases). The CDR3 extends over 16 amino acids. Trimming stripped 5 bases from V and 5 bases from J, with 21 bases between. Germline-derived CDR1 and CDR2 are SGHAT and FQNNGV. CDR3 nucleotides: TGTGCCAGCAGCCTGAATAGACAGGTGGGAATATATGGCTACACCTTC. Its protein is CASSLNRQVGIYGYTF.

There are many counts of this clonotype. The chain has TRBV19 and TRBJ2-2, with D possibly TRBD2 on 6 matching bases. The CDR3 is 15 residues long. The germline V gene has CDR1 LNHDA and CDR2 SQIVND (reference sequence). The ends were cut back, 7 bases at V and 2 bases at J, with 14 bases in the middle. CDR3 nucleotide sequence: TGTGCCAGTAATGCTTGGCGGGAAAACACCGGGGAGCTGTTTTTT. It translates to CASNAWRENTGELFF. The variable domain in full, completed from reference TRBV19 and TRBJ2-2, reads DGGITQSPKYLFRKEGQNVTLSCEQNLNHDAMYWYRQDPGQGLRLIYYSQIVNDFQKGDIAEGYSVSREKKESFPLTVTSAQKNPTAFYLCASNAWRENTGELFFGEGSRLTVL.

The genes are TRBV6-2 or TRBV6-3 and TRBJ1-5; D is uncertain. Trimming shortened V by 4 bases and J by 3 bases, and 10 bases separated the two germline ends. This CDR3 has 14 residues. Germline V gives CDR1 MNHEY, CDR2 SVGEGT. DNA for the CDR3: TGTGCCAGCAGTTTAGGGTACGACAATCAGCCCCAGCATTTT. Translation: CASSLGYDNQPQHF.

The V and J genes are TRBV7-3 and TRBJ2-5; tentatively, D is TRBD1 or TRBD2 (6 bases each). V dropped 4 bases and J dropped 4 bases, with 13 bases sitting between them. This CDR3 spans 14 amino acids. Germline-derived CDR1 and CDR2 are SGHTA and FQGTGA. The CDR3 region has the DNA TGTGCCAGCAGCTGGGGGGCCCAGAGAGAGACCCAGTACTTC. Encoded protein: CASSWGAQRETQYF.

This sequence joins TRBV29-1 and TRBJ2-5, with 11 bases aligning to TRBD2. CDR1 and CDR2 from the germline V gene are SQVTM and ANQGSEA. The CDR3 consists of 14 residues. The ends lost 6 bases at V and 3 bases at J; junction bases unmatched: 6. This chain's CDR3 is CSVGTSGGEETQYF. The CDR3 nucleotides read TGCAGCGTCGGGACTAGCGGAGGCGAAGAGACCCAGTACTTC. Full variable domain (remainder filled in from reference TRBV29-1 and TRBJ2-5): SAVISQKPSRDICQRGTSLTIQCQVDSQVTMMFWYRQQPGQSLTLIATANQGSEATYESGFVIDKFPISRPNLTFSTLTVSNMSPEDSSIYLCSVGTSGGEETQYFGPGTRLLVL.

This clonotype was counted a few times. The genes are TRBV2 and TRBJ1-1; no definite D call. There are 10 residues in the CDR3. V was shortened by 11 bases and J by 7 bases, with 11 bases between the two germline ends. Germline V gene data show CDR1 as SNHLY and CDR2 as FYNNEI. CDR3 sequence (DNA): TGTGCCGATCAGGAACTTGAAGCTTTCTTT. As protein: CADQELEAFF.

This clonotype was counted at least ten times. The gene calls are TRBV6-2 or TRBV6-3 and TRBJ1-1; D gene uncertain. The CDR3 covers 14 residues. Germline loops: CDR1 MNHEY, CDR2 SVGEGT. Trimming cost V 2 bases and J 1 base, with 8 bases left between them. CDR3 in amino acids: CASSYRWANTEAFF. The CDR3 DNA reads TGTGCCAGCAGTTACCGTTGGGCGAACACTGAAGCTTTCTTT.

The table lists this clonotype with many counts. The rearrangement uses TRBV7-2 and TRBJ1-2; no firm D call. The V gene lost 1 base and the J gene lost 7 bases, with 16 bases spanning the gap. This CDR3 contains 15 residues. The V gene's germline CDR1 is SGHTA and CDR2 FQGNSA. The CDR3 DNA reads TGTGCCAGCAGCTTAGGGGGTCGGACCTGGGGTGGCTACACCTTC. Translation: CASSLGGRTWGGYTF. Together with reference TRBV7-2 and TRBJ1-2, the CDR3 gives the full variable domain: GAGVSQSPSNKVTEKGKDVELRCDPISGHTALYWYRQSLGQGLEFLIYFQGNSAPDKSGLPSDRFSAERTGGSVSTLTIQRTQQEDSAVYLCASSLGGRTWGGYTFGSGTRLTVV.

The CDR3 region is CASSYSVTPGRGYTF. The CDR3 DNA is TGTGCCAGCAGTTACTCCGTGACCCCTGGGCGTGGCTACACCTTC. The rearrangement joins TRBV6-5 to TRBJ1-2; the D is unclear. Trimming took off 0 bases at V and 7 bases at J, with 15 bases between the two ends. The CDR3 covers 15 residues. Germline V gene sequence: CDR1 MNHEY, CDR2 SVGAGI.

The rearrangement joins TRBV20-1 to TRBJ2-7, with 12 nucleotides matching TRBD2. Germline lookup yields CDR1 DFQATT and CDR2 SNEGSKA (reference sequence). Trimming cost V 5 bases and J 7 bases; bases outside gene matches: 6. CDR3 length: 13 residues. The CDR3 is CSALLAGGWEQYF. The CDR3 DNA reads as TGCAGTGCTCTACTAGCGGGAGGTTGGGAGCAGTACTTC.

This clonotype was counted many times. Here the CDR3 DNA reads TGTGCCAGCACTATACAGGGTTACGGCTACACCTTC. It yields the protein CASTIQGYGYTF. The rearrangement links TRBV12-3 or TRBV12-4 to TRBJ1-2; TRBD1 is a possible D gene (6 bases). The CDR3 loop spans 12 amino acids. Deletions cut 7 bases from V and 8 bases from J, with 14 bases between.

The CDR3 sequence is CASSFITPNEQYF. In DNA, the CDR3 is TGTGCCAGCAGTTTTATAACGCCCAACGAGCAGTACTTC. V gene TRBV28 combines with J gene TRBJ2-7; D gene unclear. Germline assignment: CDR1 MDHEN and CDR2 SYDVKM. The CDR3 is 13 amino acids. Between the trimmed V and J ends, which lost 3 bases and 5 bases, there was a span of 11 bases.

This clonotype was recorded many times. The chain couples TRBV28 to TRBJ2-2, with a tentative D call TRBD2 (6 bases). This CDR3 region has 17 residues. The germline gives CDR1 MDHEN, CDR2 SYDVKM. V was pared by 5 bases and J by 4 bases, with 20 bases between. CDR3 sequence (DNA): TGTGCCAGCAGTGCTATATGGGGGGAAGCGTCCACCGGGGAGCTGTTTTTT. Residues: CASSAIWGEASTGELFF. The full variable domain, its missing parts supplied by reference TRBV28 and TRBJ2-2, is DVKVTQSSRYLVKRTGEKVFLECVQDMDHENMFWYRQDPGLGLRLIYFSYDVKMKEKGDIPEGYSVSREKKERFSLILESASTNQTSMYLCASSAIWGEASTGELFFGEGSRLTVL.

This clonotype was detected many times. This chain connects TRBV7-3 to TRBJ2-2, with unresolved D. Germline V gene data show CDR1 as SGHTA and CDR2 as FQGTGA. The CDR3 loop spans 14 amino acids. V was cut by 2 bases and J by 7 bases, with 11 bases left in between. The CDR3 region is CASSLVRKYGELFF. The CDR3 DNA sequence: TGTGCCAGCAGCTTAGTCAGAAAATACGGGGAGCTGTTTTTT.

This clonotype was detected ten times or more. V is TRBV28 and J is TRBJ1-5; D remains ambiguous. Germline V gene sequence: CDR1 MDHEN, CDR2 SYDVKM. CDR3 size: 14 residues. Trimming pared 6 bases from V and 7 bases from J, leaving 16 bases between. CDR3 coding DNA: TGTGCCAGCAGCCGGGTAGGGTCTACGCAGCCCCAGCATTTT. It yields the protein CASSRVGSTQPQHF. The complete variable domain, with remaining parts taken from reference TRBV28 and TRBJ1-5, reads DVKVTQSSRYLVKRTGEKVFLECVQDMDHENMFWYRQDPGLGLRLIYFSYDVKMKEKGDIPEGYSVSREKKERFSLILESASTNQTSMYLCASSRVGSTQPQHFGDGTRLSIL.

This clonotype occurred many times. J is TRBJ2-2 and V is TRBV15; 7 positions match TRBD1. Germline V gene lookup returns CDR1 LNHNV and CDR2 YYDKDF (reference sequence). This CDR3 is built from 15 residues. Trimming removed 1 base from V and 8 bases from J; junction bases left unmatched: 7. The CDR3 DNA reads as TGTGCCACCAGCAGAGTTAAGACAGGGTCGGGGGAGCTGTTTTTT. Translation: CATSRVKTGSGELFF. The full variable domain, with the rest looked up from reference TRBV15 and TRBJ2-2, is DAMVIQNPRYQVTQFGKPVTLSCSQTLNHNVMYWYQQKSSQAPKLLFHYYDKDFNNEADTPDNFQSRRPNTSFCFLDIRSPGLGDTAMYLCATSRVKTGSGELFFGEGSRLTVL.

This clonotype was counted at least ten times. One end of the junction is discordant with germline, which a read error may explain. This sequence joins TRBV7-2 and TRBJ1-1; a possible D gene is TRBD1 (5 bases). Per the germline V gene, CDR1 is SGHTA and CDR2 is FQGNSA. The CDR3 consists of 13 residues. In DNA form, the CDR3 reads TGTGCCAGCAGCTTTAAGCCCCAGGGTGAAACTTTCTTT. This translates into CASSFKPQGETFF. The full variable domain, with the rest looked up from reference TRBV7-2 and TRBJ1-1, is GAGVSQSPSNKVTEKGKDVELRCDPISGHTALYWYRQSLGQGLEFLIYFQGNSAPDKSGLPSDRFSAERTGGSVSTLTIQRTQQEDSAVYLCASSFKPQGETFFGQGTRLTVV.

This clonotype has a count of ten or more. The chain is built from TRBV13 and TRBJ2-7; 13 bases fit TRBD2. CDR1 is PRHDT, CDR2 FYEKMQ, per germline (reference sequence). The CDR3 runs 19 residues. The J segment lost 2 bases and the V segment lost 4 bases, leaving 14 bases of the junction unmatched. This CDR3 is CASSSMGTSGKLRPYEQYF. The CDR3 DNA is TGTGCCAGCAGCTCGATGGGGACTAGCGGGAAATTACGCCCCTACGAGCAGTACTTC.

This clonotype was detected ten times or more. The rearrangement uses TRBV7-9 and TRBJ1-1; 7 bases line up with TRBD1. With 3 bases clipped from V and 3 bases from J, the junction kept 7 bases outside the gene matches. Germline-derived CDR1 and CDR2 are SEHNR and FQNEAQ (reference sequence). The CDR3 totals 15 residues. In nucleotides, the CDR3 is TGTGCCAGCAGCTTCATTGAGAGGGGGCACACTGAAGCTTTCTTT. Amino acids: CASSFIERGHTEAFF.

The chain is built from TRBV30 and TRBJ1-2, with 12 positions matching TRBD1. Germline values: CDR1 GTSNPN, CDR2 SVGIG (reference sequence). The trim removed 6 bases at V and 4 bases at J, leaving 12 bases unmatched. This CDR3 comprises 16 residues. CDR3 bases: TGTGCCTGTAAGGGGGACAGGGGGCGATCTGGCTATGGCTACACCTTC. Amino acids: CACKGDRGRSGYGYTF.

This clonotype turned up a few times. The J gene is TRBJ2-1, the V gene TRBV9; D remains ambiguous. The CDR3 is 13 residues long. Trimming left V 0 bases short and J 1 base short, with 2 bases between. The germline V gene encodes CDR1 SGDLS and CDR2 YYNGEE. The CDR3 nucleotides are TGTGCCAGCAGCGTAGGATCCTACAATGAGCAGTTCTTC. This translates into CASSVGSYNEQFF.